This T cell receptor beta chain was sequenced for a study of blood T cell repertoires in COVID-19. For the study at large: Both acute and convalescent COVID-19 samples were obtained from the United States, Italy and Spain. The cDNA or gDNA used as material had been derived from T cells, B-cell-depleted T cells, or PBMCs.

Original methodology: Amplification of reference gene primers provided the estimated nucleated cell counts. Libraries were prepared by immunoSEQ multiplex PCR; TCRdb keeps only in-frame clonotypes and omits some of them. V and J calls and clone size are as listed in that table; D and trimming were resolved from the DNA. The sample contains roughly 150,000 clones, around 89% of which appear only once. This receptor was identified in a woman in her thirties or forties with acute or convalescent COVID-19. Sequences were obtained from peripheral blood.

This chain's CDR3 is CASSSGTGDYEQYF. CDR3 bases: TGTGCCAGCAGCTCGGGGACAGGGGACTACGAGCAGTACTTC. The chain recombines TRBV14 with TRBJ2-7, with 10 nucleotides matching TRBD1. V gave up 5 bases and J gave up 3 bases; unmatched junction bases: 4. CDR3 size: 14 residues. Germline V gives CDR1 SGHDN, CDR2 FVKESK. Looking up the rest from reference TRBV14 and TRBJ2-7 gives the full variable domain: EAGVTQFPSHSVIEKGQTVTLRCDPISGHDNLYWYRRVMGKEIKFLLHFVKESKQDESGMPNNRFLAERTGGTYSTLKVQPAELEDSGVYFCASSSGTGDYEQYFGPGTRLTVT.